The 19 T cell receptor beta chains listed next were all sequenced from one sample in a study of radiation and T cells in renal cell carcinoma. Data came from immunoSEQ multiplex PCR; TCRdb stores just in-frame clones and leaves some out. The data hold 50,000 to 75,000 clones, with roughly 79% observed a single time. Time point indicated: baseline pretreatment blood. Specified treatment: 15 Gy SBRT to primary tumor, nephrectomy 4 weeks later. The source was blood, collected from a patient whose treatment included radiotherapy and nephrectomy. Receptors originate from a man between 60 and 75 years old with renal cell carcinoma.

The V call is TRBV13, the J call TRBJ2-1; tentative D call: TRBD2 (5 bases). Trimming shortened V by 2 bases and J by 5 bases, and 7 bases separated the two germline ends. From germline, CDR1 is PRHDT and CDR2 FYEKMQ (reference sequence). CDR3 length: 13 amino acids. The CDR3 nucleotides are TGTGCCAGCAGCTTATCGGGAAACAATGAGCAGTTCTTC. Translated, it gives CASSLSGNNEQFF.

The chain employs TRBV6-5 and TRBJ1-5; no clear D. CDR1 and CDR2 from the germline V gene are MNHEY and SVGAGI. Trimming stripped 7 bases from V and 3 bases from J, with 7 bases between. The CDR3 has 12 amino acids. The CDR3 sequence is CASNDPNQPQHF. In nucleotides, the CDR3 is TGTGCCAGCAATGACCCCAATCAGCCCCAGCATTTT.

This chain's CDR3 is CASSIGSQAFF. Written as DNA, the CDR3 is TGTGCCAGTAGTATAGGGTCTCAAGCTTTCTTT. The chain uses TRBV19 and TRBJ1-1; unclear D gene. The CDR3 is made up of 11 amino acids. Trimming stripped 1 base from V and 9 bases from J, with 6 bases between. Germline V CDR1 and CDR2: LNHDA, SQIVND (reference sequence). Using reference TRBV19 and TRBJ1-1 for the parts outside the CDR3, the full variable domain is DGGITQSPKYLFRKEGQNVTLSCEQNLNHDAMYWYRQDPGQGLRLIYYSQIVNDFQKGDIAEGYSVSREKKESFPLTVTSAQKNPTAFYLCASSIGSQAFFGQGTRLTVV.

V is TRBV28 and J is TRBJ2-6; a possible D gene is TRBD2 (6 bases). CDR1 is MDHEN, CDR2 SYDVKM, per germline. CDR3 length: 15 amino acids. V shed 3 bases and J shed 1 base, with 7 bases lying between them. The CDR3 protein is CASSFRGSGANVLTF. In DNA, the CDR3 is TGTGCCAGCAGTTTCCGGGGGTCTGGGGCCAACGTCCTGACTTTC.

The chain has TRBV29-1 and TRBJ2-5; D may be TRBD1 or TRBD2 (5 bases each). The CDR3 is made up of 14 amino acids. Germline assignment: CDR1 SQVTM and CDR2 ANQGSEA. Trimming shortened V by 0 bases and J by 4 bases, and 12 bases separated the two germline ends. The CDR3 nucleotides are TGCAGCGTTGAAGATCTGGGACGACTAGAGACCCAGTACTTC. Translating gives CSVEDLGRLETQYF.

This chain joins TRBV30 and TRBJ1-4; 7 bases align to TRBD1. The ends lost 4 bases at V and 4 bases at J; junction bases unmatched: 3. CDR1 is GTSNPN, CDR2 SVGIG, per germline (reference sequence). The CDR3 has 13 amino acids. The CDR3 loop is CAWTGTDNEKLFF. The CDR3 DNA is TGTGCCTGGACCGGGACAGATAATGAAAAACTGTTTTTT.

The rearrangement joins TRBV30 to TRBJ1-2; D is uncertain. This CDR3 is 13 amino acids long. The V and J ends lost 3 bases and 3 bases respectively, with 11 bases between them. Germline values: CDR1 GTSNPN, CDR2 SVGIG (reference sequence). In DNA, the CDR3 is TGTGCCTGGAGCCCCAACCTTTACTATGGCTACACCTTC. It yields the protein CAWSPNLYYGYTF.

The chain has TRBV5-1 and TRBJ2-1; 11 nucleotides match TRBD2. Germline lookup yields CDR1 SGHRS and CDR2 YFSETQ. The V segment lost 1 base and the J segment 1 base; nucleotides outside the gene matches: 1. The length of the CDR3 is 16 residues. CDR3: CASSLLAGGSYNEQFF. The CDR3 DNA reads as TGCGCCAGCAGCTTGTTAGCGGGGGGGTCCTACAATGAGCAGTTCTTC. Looking up the rest from reference TRBV5-1 and TRBJ2-1 gives the full variable domain: KAGVTQTPRYLIKTRGQQVTLSCSPISGHRSVSWYQQTPGQGLQFLFEYFSETQRNKGNFPGRFSGRQFSNSRSEMNVSTLELGDSALYLCASSLLAGGSYNEQFFGPGTRLTVL.

This chain joins TRBV5-1 and TRBJ2-5, with D tentatively TRBD2 (6 bases). The DNA end is a closer match to TRBJ2-7, so the J assignment may be wrong. The CDR3 spans 13 residues. CDR1 is SGHRS and CDR2 is YFSETQ in the germline V gene. CDR3 nucleotide sequence: TGCGCCAGCAGCTTTGTGGACGGGGGCGAGCAGTACTTC. Translated, it gives CASSFVDGGEQYF.

This rearrangement joins TRBV7-6 to TRBJ2-1; the D is unclear. The V end lost 1 base, the J end lost 0 bases, and 16 bases lay between the germline ends. This CDR3 spans 18 amino acids. CDR1 and CDR2 (germline): SGHVS, FNYEAQ. CDR3 loop: CASSLDVPEIISYNEQFF. CDR3 nucleotides: TGTGCCAGCAGCTTAGATGTACCAGAGATAATCTCCTACAATGAGCAGTTCTTC.

The genes are TRBV30 and TRBJ2-5; D not resolved. Germline V gene sequence: CDR1 GTSNPN, CDR2 SVGIG (reference sequence). This CDR3 has 13 amino acids. Trimming removed 0 bases from V and 2 bases from J, with 7 bases in between. Written as DNA, the CDR3 is TGTGCCTGGAGTGTAGGCCGGCAAGAGACCCAGTACTTC. Its translation: CAWSVGRQETQYF.

This chain links TRBV27 with TRBJ2-7, with 12 bases fitting TRBD2. V gave up 6 bases and J gave up 3 bases; unmatched junction bases: 9. Germline-derived CDR1 and CDR2 are MNHEY and SMNVEV (reference sequence). The CDR3 sequence is 16 residues long. The CDR3 is CASRGLAGGRSYEQYF. Here the CDR3 DNA reads TGTGCCAGCAGGGGTCTAGCGGGGGGGCGAAGCTACGAGCAGTACTTC.

This chain's CDR3 is CASSHPGQIETQYF. CDR3 nucleotides: TGTGCCAGTAGCCACCCGGGACAAATCGAGACCCAGTACTTC. The rearrangement joins TRBV19 to TRBJ2-5; D might be TRBD1 (6 bases). The V end was cut by 6 bases, the J end by 5 bases, with 16 bases between. Germline V lookup: CDR1 LNHDA, CDR2 SQIVND (reference sequence). CDR3 length: 14 amino acids.

The rearrangement uses TRBV5-1 and TRBJ1-1; possible D gene TRBD1, 5 bases. Germline V gene data show CDR1 as SGHRS and CDR2 as YFSETQ. The CDR3 contains 16 residues. V was pared by 4 bases and J by 1 base, with 17 bases between. The CDR3 DNA sequence: TGCGCCAGCAGCACCCGCCTGAGGGGTGCGAACACTGAAGCTTTCTTT. Amino acid sequence: CASSTRLRGANTEAFF.

This rearrangement joins TRBV4-1 to TRBJ2-7, with 7 nucleotides matching TRBD2. The junction had 3 bases not matched to a gene; V was cut back by 0 bases and J by 1 base. The CDR3 has 15 residues. Germline-derived CDR1 and CDR2 are MGHRA and YSYEKL. The CDR3 reads CASSQDGGDSYEQYF. The CDR3 DNA follows: TGCGCCAGCAGCCAAGATGGGGGGGATTCCTACGAGCAGTACTTC.

V and J are TRBV7-2 and TRBJ2-3; no firm D call. This CDR3 comprises 14 residues. Trimming pared 3 bases from V and 6 bases from J, leaving 13 bases between. From germline, CDR1 is SGHTA and CDR2 FQGNSA. The CDR3 loop is CASSFGFRPDTQYF. The CDR3 coding sequence is TGTGCCAGCAGCTTCGGATTCAGACCGGATACGCAGTATTTT.

In its sample, this clone was seen a few times. The chain employs TRBV4-3 and TRBJ1-2, with D possibly being TRBD1 (5 bases). The V gene's germline CDR1 is LGHNA and CDR2 YSLEER. V was pared by 0 bases and J by 7 bases, with 15 bases between. CDR3 length equals 15 residues. The CDR3 DNA reads TGCGCCAGCAGCCAAGATGATGGGGGGTTCGCTGGCTACACCTTC. Its translation is CASSQDDGGFAGYTF.

The J gene is TRBJ1-1, the V gene TRBV6-5; D uncertain. The CDR3 totals 12 residues. Trimming removed 2 bases at V and 11 bases at J, with 12 bases between. Germline values: CDR1 MNHEY, CDR2 SVGAGI. CDR3 amino acids: CASSYPSMDAFF. The CDR3 coding sequence is TGTGCCAGCAGTTACCCCTCGATGGATGCTTTCTTT.

This rearrangement joins TRBV7-6 to TRBJ1-4, with 10 bases matching TRBD1. The length of the CDR3 is 20 residues. After removal of 5 bases from V and 5 bases from J, the junction contained 20 bases not matched to a gene. CDR1 is SGHVS and CDR2 is FNYEAQ in the germline V gene. The CDR3 here is CASSARAGQGKAARNEKLFF. In nucleotides, the CDR3 is TGTGCCAGCAGCGCCCGGGCGGGACAGGGGAAGGCCGCCCGAAATGAAAAACTGTTTTTT.